This T cell receptor beta chain was captured by sequencing in a study of PD-L1 blockade in urothelial cancer. Background on the study: Prior chemotherapy in patients spanned 0 to 3 regimens.

Profiled with immunoSEQ multiplex PCR; TCRdb holds only in-frame clones, not every one. The sample lists 90,000 to 120,000 clones, roughly nine tenths occurring once. The CDR3 runs to 14 residues. CDR1 is MNHEY, CDR2 SMNVEV, per germline (reference sequence). V was cut by 0 bases and J by 5 bases, with 11 bases left in between. Overall study findings and caveats: Tumor-associated TCR clones expanded more in blood at 3 weeks in patients with durable benefit.

As for this clone: What it binds is unknown.

The material sequenced was PBMCs, taken around atezolizumab (anti-PD-L1) treatment. The chain couples TRBV27 to TRBJ2-7; possible D gene TRBD2, 5 bases. This TCR was recovered from a woman of 80 years or more with urothelial cancer. The CDR3 coding sequence is TGTGCCAGCAGTTTATCTCTTCCCGGGAACGAGCAGTACTTC. The encoded protein is CASSLSLPGNEQYF.